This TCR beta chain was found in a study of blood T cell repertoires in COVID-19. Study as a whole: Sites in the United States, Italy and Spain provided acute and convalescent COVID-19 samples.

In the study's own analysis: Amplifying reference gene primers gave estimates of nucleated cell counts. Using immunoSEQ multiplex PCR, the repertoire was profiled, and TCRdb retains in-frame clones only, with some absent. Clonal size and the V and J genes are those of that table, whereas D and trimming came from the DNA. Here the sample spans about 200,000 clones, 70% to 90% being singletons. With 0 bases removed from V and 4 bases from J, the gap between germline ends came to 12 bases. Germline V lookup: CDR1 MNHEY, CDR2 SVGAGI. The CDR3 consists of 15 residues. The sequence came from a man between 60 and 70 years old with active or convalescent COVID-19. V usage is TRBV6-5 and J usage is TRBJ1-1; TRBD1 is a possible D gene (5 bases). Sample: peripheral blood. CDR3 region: CASSYSNSGGTEAFF. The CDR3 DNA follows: TGTGCCAGCAGTTACTCGAATTCGGGGGGCACTGAAGCTTTCTTT.